This T cell receptor (beta chain) came from a study of CD8 T cells in Susac syndrome. General study results and limits: The authors acknowledged that the study's TCR sequencing and HLA analysis involved relatively few individuals.

Reverse transcription of about 0.45 to 1 ug RNA was performed with random hexamers. Amplification of TCR beta CDR3 across 54 Vbeta and 13 Jbeta was performed with immunoSEQ multiplex PCR. TCRdb re-called the immunoSEQ multiplex PCR reads with MiXCR, one entry per CDR3 protein. The sample holds over 150,000 distinct CDR3 sequences, 90% to 95% seen once. A remark on this clonotype: What it binds is unknown.

The CDR3 has 11 residues. CDR1 and CDR2 from the germline V gene are GTSNPN and SVGIG (reference sequence). V lost 4 bases and J lost 7, with 10 bases in between. CD8+ and CD4+ T cells circulating in blood were sequenced for TCR beta. The authors negatively isolated CD8+ and CD4+ T cells and FACS-enriched TEMRA cells. Sequenced input: CD4+ T cells from PBMCs. The chain joins TRBV30 to TRBJ2-5; perhaps TRBD2 as D (5 bases). The source is a human donor with multiple sclerosis. The CDR3 loop reads CAWIGRGTQYF. The CDR3 DNA reads as TGTGCCTGGATCGGACGGGGGACCCAGTACTTC.